This paragraph reports one T cell receptor (beta chain). Its specific antigen is unknown. Base qualities were left out, and no much larger clone turns up one base away. CDR1 and CDR2 (MNHEY, SVGAGI) derive from the germline V gene. The CDR3, from cysteine to phenylalanine, totals 13 residues. The only DNA kept is the CDR3, 39 bases in frame from the first base. Trimming removed 8 bases from V and 2 bases from J, leaving 12 bases between the germline ends. In the prospective study, participants were about 18 to 95 years old, resided in approximately 25 geographic areas of the United States, and were enrolled through a virtual design. In the prospective study, participants were assigned to cohorts based on the clinical history participants reported in a screening survey and a study questionnaire. For ImmuneRACE Cohort 3, a participant was defined as recovered based on two consecutive negative NP/OP PCR tests, clearance by a healthcare professional, or resolution of symptoms. In the prospective study, whole blood, serum and a nasopharyngeal or oropharyngeal swab were collected from each participant by mobile phlebotomists. Participants in the prospective study had the option to provide additional blood draws and questionnaires over a roughly 2-month period. Blood samples from the prospective study were shipped frozen or at room temperature prior to DNA extraction.

The immunoSEQ Assay, a bias-controlled multiplex PCR, was used to amplify TCRbeta CDR3 regions from genomic DNA. From the authors' description of their analysis: The number of nucleated cells in each sample was estimated by amplification of reference gene primers within the assay. Sequence reads were collapsed and filtered to measure the absolute abundance of every unique TCRbeta CDR3 rearrangement. Productive Simpson clonality was computed per sample as the square root of Simpson's diversity index over productive rearrangements. TCRdb provides this immuneACCESS table in a form limited to in-frame rearrangements. Some clones are lacking; in checked studies, under half of them reflect an unresolved V gene, and why the rest are absent is not known. V and J calls and clone size follow that table, whereas D and trimming were derived from the DNA. The sample table lists some 300,000 clones, more than 75% of them with a count of one. Together, the top ten hold 4% to 5% of the sample.

The source of the sample is a study of blood T cell repertoires in COVID-19 (dated by TCRdb to 2020 to 2022). About the full investigation: The collaborator samples originated in the United States, Italy and Spain and spanned the acute and convalescent phases of COVID-19. The prospective study material was composed of cDNA or gDNA derived from T cells, B-cell-depleted T cells, or PBMCs. Subjects who had been exposed to COVID-19, were actively infected with it, or had recovered from it provided the deeply sampled blood TCRbeta repertoires that made up the dataset. A freely available public database, intended as a resource for researchers studying the immune response to SARS-CoV-2, is where the repertoires were released. The samples were drawn from the first 160 participants of the ongoing ImmuneRACE study and from 1,200 or so subjects provided by 6 global collaborators. A de-identified subject ID, COVID-19 status, age in years and sex were almost always included in the sample metadata. HLA class I and class II types, where available, came from metadata supplied by the sample provider rather than from assay-based typing.

The study at large found these results: The amount of clinical and demographic metadata varied by source and participant and was provided uncurated.

The receptor comes from a man younger than 45 who had recovered from COVID-19. The sequence is built from TRBV6-5 and TRBJ2-5; TRBD1 is a possible D gene, resting on 6 matching bases. Sequencing used PBMCs or T cells enriched from blood (not recorded which). The CDR3 protein is CASYDRTQETQYF. The sequenced DNA: TGTGCCAGCTATGACAGGACACAAGAGACCCAGTACTTC.